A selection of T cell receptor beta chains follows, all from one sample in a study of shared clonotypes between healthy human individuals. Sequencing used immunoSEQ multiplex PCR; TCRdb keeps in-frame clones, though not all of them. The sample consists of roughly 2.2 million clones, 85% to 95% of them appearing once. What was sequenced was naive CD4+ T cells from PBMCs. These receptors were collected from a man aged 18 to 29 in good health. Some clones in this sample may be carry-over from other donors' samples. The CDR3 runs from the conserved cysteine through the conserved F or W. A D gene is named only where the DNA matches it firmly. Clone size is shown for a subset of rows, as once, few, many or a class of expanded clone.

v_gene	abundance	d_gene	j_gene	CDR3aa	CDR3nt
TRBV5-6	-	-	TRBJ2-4	CASSATLTGPSKNIQYF	TGTGCCAGCAGCGCGACCCTGACAGGTCCCTCGAAAAACATTCAGTACTTC
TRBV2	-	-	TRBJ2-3	CASSEEPRVADTQYF	TGTGCCAGCAGTGAAGAGCCACGGGTGGCAGATACGCAGTATTTT
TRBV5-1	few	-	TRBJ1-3	CASSSGTAGNTIYF	TGCGCCAGCAGCTCAGGGACGGCTGGAAACACCATATATTTT
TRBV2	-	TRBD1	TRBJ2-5	CASRLGATGGETQYF	TGTGCCAGCAGACTGGGGGCCACAGGGGGGGAGACCCAGTACTTC
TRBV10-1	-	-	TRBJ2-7	CASSESGGYEQYF	TGCGCCAGCAGTGAGTCGGGCGGATACGAGCAGTACTTC
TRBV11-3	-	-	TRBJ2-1	CASSPAGDRAYNEQFF	TGTGCCAGCAGCCCAGCGGGGGACAGGGCTTACAATGAGCAGTTCTTC
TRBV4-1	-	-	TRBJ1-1	CASSQVFREGEAFF	TGCGCCAGCAGCCAAGTGTTCAGGGAGGGGGAAGCTTTCTTT
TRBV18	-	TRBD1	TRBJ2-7	CASSPLSGTDVSEQYF	TGTGCCAGCTCACCACTCTCCGGGACAGACGTCTCCGAGCAGTACTTC
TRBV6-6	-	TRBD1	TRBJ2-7	CASSPTGTGAYEQYF	TGTGCCAGCAGCCCCACCGGGACAGGTGCCTACGAGCAGTACTTC
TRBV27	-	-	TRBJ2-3	CASSLRRGPTDTQYF	TGTGCCAGCAGTTTGCGGAGGGGACCCACAGATACGCAGTATTTT
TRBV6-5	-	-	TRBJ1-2	CASSYGPNPTNYGYTF	TGTGCCAGCAGTTACGGTCCGAACCCAACTAACTATGGCTACACCTTC
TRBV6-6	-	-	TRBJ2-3	CASSYPPDTTDTQYF	TGTGCCAGCAGTTACCCCCCAGATACCACAGATACGCAGTATTTT
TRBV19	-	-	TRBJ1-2	CASSMGQFDYGYTF	TGTGCCAGTAGTATGGGGCAGTTCGACTATGGCTACACCTTC
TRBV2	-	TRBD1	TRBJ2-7	CASERQGFSYEQYF	TGTGCCAGCGAGCGACAGGGGTTCTCCTACGAGCAGTACTTC
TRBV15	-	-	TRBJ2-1	CATSRVNEQFF	TGTGCCACCAGCAGAGTTAATGAGCAGTTCTTC
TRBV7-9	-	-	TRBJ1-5	CASSLSSYGYNQPQHF	TGTGCCAGCAGCTTATCTAGCTACGGATACAATCAGCCCCAGCATTTT
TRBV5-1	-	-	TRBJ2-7	CASSLLGGVYEQYF	TGCGCCAGCAGCTTGCTTGGGGGAGTCTACGAGCAGTACTTC
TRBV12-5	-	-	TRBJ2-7	CASAPEGGGSSYEQYF	TGTGCTAGTGCCCCAGAAGGGGGGGGAAGCTCCTACGAGCAGTACTTC
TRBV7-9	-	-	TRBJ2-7	CASSLVGAQYEQYF	TGTGCCAGCAGCTTAGTGGGGGCCCAATACGAGCAGTACTTC
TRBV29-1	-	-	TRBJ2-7	CSVEGGGSRQYEQYF	TGCAGCGTTGAAGGGGGCGGCTCTCGCCAGTACGAGCAGTACTTC
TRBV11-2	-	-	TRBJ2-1	CASSLIAGLSYNEQFF	TGTGCCAGCAGCTTAATCGCGGGCCTCTCCTACAATGAGCAGTTCTTC
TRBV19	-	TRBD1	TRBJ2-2	CASSIVGGQFTGELFF	TGTGCCAGTAGTATAGTAGGGGGACAGTTCACCGGGGAGCTGTTTTTT
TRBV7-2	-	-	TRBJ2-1	CASSPRLALSYNEQFF	TGTGCCAGCAGCCCCAGACTCGCACTCTCCTACAATGAGCAGTTCTTC
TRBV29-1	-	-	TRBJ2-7	CSVSGVLSYEQYF	TGCAGCGTTTCGGGAGTTCTATCGTACGAGCAGTACTTC
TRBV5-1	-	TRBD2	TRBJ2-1	CASSLGLAGFYNEQFF	TGCGCCAGCAGCTTGGGGCTAGCGGGATTTTACAATGAGCAGTTCTTC
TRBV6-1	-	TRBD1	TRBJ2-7	CASSEGFRDSSYEQYF	TGTGCCAGCAGTGAGGGGTTCCGGGACAGCTCCTACGAGCAGTACTTC
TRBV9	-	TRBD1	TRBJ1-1	CASSVATGVVTEAFF	TGTGCCAGCAGCGTAGCTACAGGGGTGGTCACTGAAGCTTTCTTT
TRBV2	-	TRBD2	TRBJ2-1	CASSESGRGNNEQFF	TGTGCCAGCAGTGAGAGCGGGAGAGGAAACAATGAGCAGTTCTTC
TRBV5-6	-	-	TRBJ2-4	CASSLGDRQGNIQYF	TGTGCCAGCAGCTTGGGTGACCGGCAAGGAAACATTCAGTACTTC
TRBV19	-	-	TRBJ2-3	CATGEQVGTDTQYF	TGTGCCACTGGGGAACAGGTTGGAACAGATACGCAGTATTTT
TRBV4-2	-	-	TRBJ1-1	CASSPGEGNTEAFF	TGTGCCAGCAGCCCGGGGGAAGGAAACACTGAAGCTTTCTTT
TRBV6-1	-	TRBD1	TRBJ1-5	CASNRQGNQPQHF	TGTGCCAGCAATAGACAGGGGAATCAGCCCCAGCATTTT
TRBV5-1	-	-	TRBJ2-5	CASSAGQPTETQYF	TGCGCCAGCAGCGCGGGACAGCCGACAGAGACCCAGTACTTC
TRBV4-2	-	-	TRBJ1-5	CASSGGVNSNQPQHF	TGTGCCAGCAGCGGTGGGGTGAATAGCAATCAGCCCCAGCATTTT
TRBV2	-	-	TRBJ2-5	CASSGVEGPETQYF	TGTGCCAGCAGTGGTGTCGAGGGACCGGAGACCCAGTACTTC
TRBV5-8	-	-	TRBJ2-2	CASSLQRTGELFF	TGTGCCAGCAGCTTACAGAGGACCGGGGAGCTGTTTTTT
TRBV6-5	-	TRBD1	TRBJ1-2	CASRKTGGAYGYTF	TGTGCCAGCAGGAAGACAGGGGGCGCCTATGGCTACACCTTC
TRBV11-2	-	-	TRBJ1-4	CASSLERGEKLFF	TGTGCCAGCAGCTTAGAGCGGGGTGAAAAACTGTTTTTT
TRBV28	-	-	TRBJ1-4	CAREGPRNEKLFF	TGTGCCAGGGAGGGTCCGCGTAATGAAAAACTGTTTTTT
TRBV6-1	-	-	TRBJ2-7	CASGGGVDEQYF	TGTGCCAGCGGTGGGGGTGTGGACGAGCAGTACTTC
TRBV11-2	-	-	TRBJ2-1	CASSSDRGNEQFF	TGTGCCAGCAGCTCGGACAGAGGAAATGAGCAGTTCTTC
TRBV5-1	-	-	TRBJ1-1	CASSFLGSTEAFF	TGCGCCAGCAGCTTCTTAGGGTCCACTGAAGCTTTCTTT
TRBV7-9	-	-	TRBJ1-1	CASSFGSQGPAFF	TGTGCCAGCAGCTTCGGGTCACAAGGGCCAGCTTTCTTT
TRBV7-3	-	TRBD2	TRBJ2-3	CASSSTSGATDTQYF	TGTGCCAGCAGCTCTACTAGCGGCGCCACAGATACGCAGTATTTT
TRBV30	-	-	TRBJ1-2	CAWSAQYGYTF	TGTGCCTGGAGTGCCCAGTATGGCTACACCTTC
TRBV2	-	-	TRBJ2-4	CASRGDRSGAKNIQYF	TGTGCCAGCAGGGGGGACCGGAGCGGAGCCAAAAACATTCAGTACTTC
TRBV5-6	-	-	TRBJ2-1	CASSLVLALYNEQFF	TGTGCCAGCAGCTTGGTACTAGCCTTGTACAATGAGCAGTTCTTC
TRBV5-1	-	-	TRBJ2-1	CASSLGLVGYNEQFF	TGCGCCAGCAGCTTGGGGCTAGTGGGTTACAATGAGCAGTTCTTC
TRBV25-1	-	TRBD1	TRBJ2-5	CASSEPGTAIETQYF	TGTGCCAGCAGTGAACCAGGGACAGCAATCGAGACCCAGTACTTC
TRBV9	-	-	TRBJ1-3	CASSPSINAGNTIYF	TGTGCCAGCAGCCCCTCCATAAACGCTGGAAACACCATATATTTT
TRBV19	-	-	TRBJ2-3	CASSMTGSDTQYF	TGTGCCAGTAGTATGACAGGATCAGATACGCAGTATTTT
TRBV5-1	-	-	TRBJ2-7	CASSAGLISAGGEQYF	TGCGCCAGCAGCGCAGGTCTTATCAGCGCCGGAGGCGAGCAGTACTTC
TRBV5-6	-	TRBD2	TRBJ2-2	CASRSDLAGDTGELFF	TGTGCCAGCAGAAGTGATTTAGCGGGAGACACCGGGGAGCTGTTTTTT